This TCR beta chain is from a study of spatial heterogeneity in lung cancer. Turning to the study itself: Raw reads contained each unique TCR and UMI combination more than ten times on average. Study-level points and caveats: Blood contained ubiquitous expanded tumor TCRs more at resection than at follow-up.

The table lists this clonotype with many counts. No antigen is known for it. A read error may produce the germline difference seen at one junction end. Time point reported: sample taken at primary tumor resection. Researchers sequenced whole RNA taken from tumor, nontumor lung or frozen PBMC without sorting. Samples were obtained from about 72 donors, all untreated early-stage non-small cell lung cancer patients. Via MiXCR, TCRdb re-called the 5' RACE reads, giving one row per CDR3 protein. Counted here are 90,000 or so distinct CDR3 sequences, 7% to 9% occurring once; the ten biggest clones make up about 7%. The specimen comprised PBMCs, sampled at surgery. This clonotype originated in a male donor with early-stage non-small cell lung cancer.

The chain's CDR3 is CASSPRQGGSSF. CDR3 coding DNA: TGTGCCAGCAGCCCCAGACAGGGCGGGAGTTCTTTC. The rearrangement joins TRBV11-2 to TRBJ2-1; D tentatively reads TRBD1 or TRBD2 (7 bases each). Germline V gene lookup returns CDR1 SGHAT and CDR2 FQNNGV. This CDR3 spans 12 amino acids. Looking up the rest from reference TRBV11-2 and TRBJ2-1 gives the full variable domain: EAGVAQSPRYKIIEKRQSVAFWCNPISGHATLYWYQQILGQGPKLLIQFQNNGVVDDSQLPKDRFSAERLKGVDSTLKIQPAKLEDSAVYLCASSPRQGGSSFGPGTRLTVL.